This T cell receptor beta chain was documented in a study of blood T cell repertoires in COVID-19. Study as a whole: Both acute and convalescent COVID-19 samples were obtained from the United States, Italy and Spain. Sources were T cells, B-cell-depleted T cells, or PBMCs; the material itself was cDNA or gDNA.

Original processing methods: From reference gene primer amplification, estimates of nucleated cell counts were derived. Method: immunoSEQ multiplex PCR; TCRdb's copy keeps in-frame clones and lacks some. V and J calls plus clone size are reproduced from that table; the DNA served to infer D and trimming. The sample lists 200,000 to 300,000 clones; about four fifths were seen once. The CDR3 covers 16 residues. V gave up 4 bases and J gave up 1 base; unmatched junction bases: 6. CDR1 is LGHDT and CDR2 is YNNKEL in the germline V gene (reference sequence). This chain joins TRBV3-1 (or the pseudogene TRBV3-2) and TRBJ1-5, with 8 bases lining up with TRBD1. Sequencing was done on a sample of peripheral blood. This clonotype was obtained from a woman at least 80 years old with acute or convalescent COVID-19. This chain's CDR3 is CASSPGQGVSNQPQHF. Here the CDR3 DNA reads TGTGCCAGCAGCCCCGGACAGGGAGTAAGCAATCAGCCCCAGCATTTT.